Following are 9 T cell receptor beta chains from one sample sequenced in a study of CD8+ T cells in alopecia areata. cDNA prepared by RNA extraction and subsequent reverse transcription served as the template for sequencing. Sequencing was performed with immunoSEQ multiplex PCR; in TCRdb, only in-frame clones are kept and a portion is missing. The table includes about 110,000 clones, around 59% detected once. Specimen: CD8+ T cells sorted from blood. The receptors stem from a human donor in good health.

The CDR3 protein is CASSVGGAQETQYF. CDR3 in DNA: TGTGCCAGCAGCGTCGGGGGGGCCCAAGAGACCCAGTACTTC. V gene TRBV9 combines with J gene TRBJ2-5; 8 nucleotides match TRBD2. The CDR3 sequence is 14 residues long. Germline CDR1 reads SGDLS; CDR2 reads YYNGEE. Losses at the gene ends were 2 bases for V and 1 base for J; bases not matched to a gene: 1. The entire variable domain, with the rest obtained from reference TRBV9 and TRBJ2-5, is as follows: DSGVTQTPKHLITATGQRVTLRCSPRSGDLSVYWYQQSLDQGLQFLIQYYNGEERAKGNILERFSAQQFPDLHSELNLSSLELGDSALYFCASSVGGAQETQYFGPGTRLLVL.

The rearrangement uses TRBV7-8 and TRBJ2-3; D is tentatively TRBD1 or TRBD2 (6 bases each). The V gene's germline CDR1 is SGHVS and CDR2 FQNEAQ. The CDR3 contains 16 residues. Trimming left V 4 bases short and J 0 bases short, with 14 bases between. CDR3 bases: TGTGCCAGCAGCTCGCGGGACACCAAAAGCACAGATACGCAGTATTTT. Protein product: CASSSRDTKSTDTQYF.

The sample holds one count of this clone. The chain combines TRBV2 with TRBJ2-7, with unresolved D. Germline lookup yields CDR1 SNHLY and CDR2 FYNNEI. This CDR3 spans 13 amino acids. With 3 bases removed from V and 2 bases from J, the gap between germline ends came to 8 bases. The CDR3, as DNA: TGTGCCAGCAGTGACATAGGGCCCTACGAGCAGTACTTC. Translating it yields CASSDIGPYEQYF.

V usage is TRBV6-5 and J usage is TRBJ1-1; D is ambiguous. CDR1 and CDR2 (germline): MNHEY, SVGAGI. There are 9 residues in the CDR3. The CDR3 DNA is TGTGCAGGGTCCACTGAAGCTTTCTTT. Its translation is CAGSTEAFF.

The CDR3 sequence: CASSLGSGTYEQYF. The CDR3, as DNA: TGTGCCAGCAGCTTAGGCTCAGGGACGTACGAGCAGTACTTC. V gene TRBV7-8 combines with J gene TRBJ2-7, with D perhaps matching TRBD1 or TRBD2 (5 bases each). Germline CDR1 is SGHVS and CDR2 is FQNEAQ. Deletions cut 1 base from V and 4 bases from J, with 11 bases between. The CDR3 spans 14 residues.

This sequence joins TRBV5-6 and TRBJ1-2, with D perhaps matching TRBD1 (6 bases). Trimming took off 4 bases at V and 8 bases at J, with 18 bases between the two ends. This CDR3 spans 14 amino acids. Germline CDR1 and CDR2: SGHDT and YYEEEE. The CDR3 region is CASSQVLGAGGYTF. DNA of the CDR3: TGTGCCAGCAGCCAAGTCTTGGGGGCAGGAGGCTACACCTTC.

The table lists this clone with a count of one. The J gene is TRBJ2-5, the V gene TRBV7-9, with TRBD1 identical over 8 bases. With 6 bases clipped from V and 7 bases from J, the junction kept 16 bases outside the gene matches. The CDR3 runs to 16 residues. The germline gives CDR1 SEHNR, CDR2 FQNEAQ (reference sequence). This chain's CDR3 is CASSLPLPQGAGTQYF. The CDR3 bases are TGTGCCAGCAGTTTACCACTACCTCAGGGGGCCGGGACCCAGTACTTC.

This clone turned up a few times. V is TRBV7-8 and J is TRBJ1-1; no clear D. V dropped 2 bases and J dropped 2 bases, with 21 bases sitting between them. The CDR3 totals 18 residues. Germline V gene data show CDR1 as SGHVS and CDR2 as FQNEAQ. The CDR3 DNA follows: TGTGCCAGCAGCTTACGAGGAAGTTCTTTCTTTTATAACACTGAAGCTTTCTTT. Amino acids: CASSLRGSSFFYNTEAFF.

The chain carries TRBV4-3 and TRBJ2-6; a weak D match, TRBD2 (5 bases). The CDR3 is 16 residues long. Trimming left V 0 bases short and J 0 bases short, with 6 bases between. The germline CDR1 and CDR2 sequences are LGHNA and YSLEER. The CDR3 here is CASSQEGASGANVLTF. The CDR3 DNA is TGCGCCAGCAGCCAAGAGGGAGCCTCTGGGGCCAACGTCCTGACTTTC.